Below, 3 T cell receptor beta chains from the same sample are listed, as sequenced in a study of blood T cell repertoires in COVID-19. The assay was immunoSEQ multiplex PCR, and TCRdb's table has in-frame clones only and misses some. The table records around 270,000 clones, approximately 86% of them present only once. Sequencing input: peripheral blood. The receptors come from a man younger than 45 with active or convalescent COVID-19.

The rearrangement uses TRBV5-1 and TRBJ2-3; 9 nucleotides match TRBD1. The germline V gene has CDR1 SGHRS and CDR2 YFSETQ. Unmatched junction bases numbered 8, after V lost 1 base and J lost 5 bases. The CDR3 has 16 amino acids. DNA for the CDR3: TGCGCCAGCAGCTTGACCGGGACAGGGACGTTAGATACGCAGTATTTT. The encoded protein is CASSLTGTGTLDTQYF.

Comments on this clone: An end of the junction does not agree with germline; a read error may underlie this. CDR3 sequence (DNA): TGTGCCAGCAGCCTGGGACAGGGTGGAGACACCATATATTTT. Translation: CASSLGQGGDTIYF. The V call is TRBV5-4, the J call TRBJ1-3; 9 bases line up with TRBD1. Germline-derived CDR1 and CDR2 are SGHNT and YYREEE (reference sequence). The CDR3 length is 14 residues.

The chain uses TRBV27 and TRBJ1-2; possible D gene TRBD1, 5 bases. The CDR3 sequence is 12 residues long. Trimming took 6 bases from V and 8 from J, leaving 13 bases between them. Germline V CDR1 and CDR2: MNHEY, SMNVEV (reference sequence). CDR3 DNA sequence: TGTGCCAGCAGCCCCACAGGTGTCGGCTACACCTTC. Translation gives CASSPTGVGYTF.